This entry features one T cell receptor beta chain sequence. TCR beta CDR3 regions were amplified from RNA. During a first-round RT-PCR of the TCR CDR3, the HTBI primer set was used. A single record per CDR3 protein comes from TCRdb applying MiXCR to the multiplex PCR reads. The table has 600,000 to 750,000 distinct CDR3 sequences, about 18% seen once. The data derive from a study of T cells in Graves' hyperthyroidism and ophthalmopathy. Study information: At initial diagnosis, before any treatment had begun, peripheral blood was obtained.

Diagnostic decisions used clinical symptoms, serum thyroxine and TRAb, thyroid ultrasound and orbital computed tomography. The CDR3 is made up of 13 amino acids. The germline gives CDR1 LNHDA, CDR2 SQIVND (reference sequence). V was clipped by 5 bases and J by 5 bases, with 13 bases between them. Sequencing was carried out using blood. This chain connects TRBV19 to TRBJ2-7; D possibly uses TRBD1 or TRBD2 (6 bases each). The TCR comes from a man over 45 with Graves' hyperthyroidism. This chain's CDR3 is CASSRNGGNEQYF. The DNA for the CDR3 is TGTGCCAGTAGTCGCAACGGGGGCAACGAGCAGTACTTC. The full variable domain, its missing parts supplied by reference TRBV19 and TRBJ2-7, is DGGITQSPKYLFRKEGQNVTLSCEQNLNHDAMYWYRQDPGQGLRLIYYSQIVNDFQKGDIAEGYSVSREKKESFPLTVTSAQKNPTAFYLCASSRNGGNEQYFGPGTRLTVT.